This entry lists 18 T cell receptor beta chains sequenced from one sample in a study of CD8+CD57+ T cells in acquired aplastic anemia. CD8+CD57+ cell expansion, shown by flow cytometry, had occurred in the patients selected for sequencing. Genomic DNA, serving as template, underwent TCR beta VDJ and CDR3 profiling. Each CDR3 protein is one row after TCRdb ran MiXCR on the reads. The table has fewer than 250,000 distinct CDR3 sequences, 45% to 50% seen once. Sample: sorted CD4+, CD8+, or CD8+CD57+ T cells (not recorded which) from PBMCs. These receptors all stem from a human donor with aplastic anemia.

The genes are TRBV10-2 and TRBJ2-1; 11 bases map to TRBD2. The CDR3 has 16 amino acids. Germline values: CDR1 WSHSY, CDR2 SAAADI. J was trimmed by 5 bases and V by 2 bases; bases with no gene match: 5. CDR3 nucleotide sequence: TGCGCCAGCAGTGAGGGGGGGACTAGCGGCAACAATGAGCAGTTCTTC. It codes for CASSEGGTSGNNEQFF.

As for this clonotype: A read error may produce the germline difference seen at one junction end. The V call is TRBV10-3, the J call TRBJ1-2; 7 positions agree with TRBD1. Germline V CDR1 and CDR2: ENHRY, SYGVKD. The CDR3 sequence is 13 residues long. The CDR3 loop is CASSTRTGDYYTF. DNA for the CDR3: TGTGCCAGCAGTACGAGGACAGGTGATTACTACACCTTC.

The rearrangement uses TRBV29-1 and TRBJ2-7; 9 positions match TRBD2. The junction had 6 bases not matched to a gene; V was cut back by 1 base and J by 2 bases. This CDR3 is 15 amino acids long. CDR1 is SQVTM and CDR2 is ANQGSEA in the germline V gene. DNA for the CDR3: TGCAGCGTTGAAGGGCTTAGCGGGGGAGCCTACGAGCAGTACTTC. It specifies CSVEGLSGGAYEQYF.

Regarding this clonotype: This clone may be a read error of a much larger clone one base away. The chain carries TRBV27 and TRBJ2-5; D may correspond to TRBD1 or TRBD2 (5 bases each). CDR3 size: 16 residues. Germline loops: CDR1 MNHEY, CDR2 SMNVEV (reference sequence). V lost 5 bases, J lost 1 base, and 17 bases lay in between. CDR3 residues: CASSLGTYEFQETQYF. The CDR3 DNA follows: TGTGCCAGCAGTCTCGGGACGTACGAATTCCAAGAGACCCAGTACTTC.

This clonotype was detected ten times or more. The chain is built from TRBV6-5 and TRBJ1-2; maybe TRBD1 (6 bases). V gave up 6 bases and J gave up 3 bases, with 14 bases separating them. This CDR3 is built from 14 residues. Germline V CDR1 and CDR2: MNHEY, SVGAGI. CDR3 in amino acids: CASSPTGFDYGYTF. The CDR3 nucleotides read TGTGCCAGCAGCCCCACAGGGTTCGACTATGGCTACACCTTC.

The V and J genes are TRBV24-1 and TRBJ2-1; 7 bases fit TRBD1. J lost 1 base, V lost 5 bases, and 4 bases had no gene match. Germline V gives CDR1 KGHDR, CDR2 SFDVKD. This CDR3 has 15 amino acids. CDR3 sequence reads: CATSGRQGSYNEQFF. In DNA form, the CDR3 reads TGTGCCACCAGTGGGAGACAGGGTTCCTACAATGAGCAGTTCTTC.

This clonotype was recorded at least ten times. The V gene is TRBV2, the J gene TRBJ1-1; D not certain. V shed 10 bases and J shed 5 bases, with 14 bases lying between them. Germline V CDR1 and CDR2: SNHLY, FYNNEI. The CDR3 loop spans 12 amino acids. The CDR3 region has the DNA TGTGCCAAGAGATCGGTGAGGACTGAAGCTTTCTTT. Its translation is CAKRSVRTEAFF.

This chain uses TRBV19 with TRBJ1-2; 11 nucleotides line up with TRBD1. Germline CDR1 reads LNHDA; CDR2 reads SQIVND (reference sequence). The CDR3 sequence is 15 residues long. After removal of 6 bases from V and 3 bases from J, the junction contained 6 bases not matched to a gene. The CDR3 region is CASSEGQGAHYGYTF. The CDR3 region has the DNA TGTGCCAGTAGCGAAGGACAGGGGGCCCACTATGGCTACACCTTC.

For this clonotype: A read error is possible here, since a much larger clone lies one base away. The chain carries TRBV19 and TRBJ2-2, with a tentative D call TRBD1 (7 bases). The CDR3 is 12 residues long. Germline loops: CDR1 LNHDA, CDR2 SQIVND (reference sequence). The CDR3 reads CASRRFRGEPFF. CDR3 DNA sequence: TGTGCCAGTAGGAGGTTCAGGGGGGAGCCGTTTTTT.

This clonotype was detected ten times or more. The chain uses TRBV19 and TRBJ1-2; a possible D gene is TRBD1 (5 bases). V was shortened by 1 base and J by 6 bases, with 15 bases between the two germline ends. The CDR3 runs 15 residues. Germline V gives CDR1 LNHDA, CDR2 SQIVND (reference sequence). The CDR3 DNA reads as TGTGCCAGTAGTATAGGAGTTGGCGGGACTAATGGCTACACCTTC. Translation: CASSIGVGGTNGYTF. Full variable domain (outside the CDR3, taken from reference TRBV19 and TRBJ1-2): DGGITQSPKYLFRKEGQNVTLSCEQNLNHDAMYWYRQDPGQGLRLIYYSQIVNDFQKGDIAEGYSVSREKKESFPLTVTSAQKNPTAFYLCASSIGVGGTNGYTFGSGTRLTVV.

Ten or more counts support this clonotype. The chain links TRBV4-3 to TRBJ2-7; a weak D match, TRBD2 (5 bases). V was trimmed by 2 bases and J by 2 bases, leaving 10 bases between them. This CDR3 has 14 amino acids. Germline assignment: CDR1 LGHNA and CDR2 YSLEER. CDR3 nucleotide sequence: TGCGCCAGCAGCCAAAGGGTCGGGGCCTACGAGCAGTACTTC. Protein: CASSQRVGAYEQYF.

This clonotype was counted once. The V and J genes are TRBV2 and TRBJ1-6; 8 bases align to TRBD1. This CDR3 contains 16 residues. Unmatched junction bases numbered 7, after V lost 2 bases and J lost 7 bases. Germline values: CDR1 SNHLY, CDR2 FYNNEI. The CDR3 sequence: CASSEQSRQGNSPLHF. The CDR3 DNA sequence: TGTGCCAGCAGTGAACAATCCCGACAGGGGAATTCACCCCTCCACTTT.

The V gene is TRBV19, the J gene TRBJ1-1, with D perhaps matching TRBD1 (6 bases). Germline V gene lookup returns CDR1 LNHDA and CDR2 SQIVND (reference sequence). Trimming took off 5 bases at V and 4 bases at J, with 14 bases between the two ends. The CDR3 contains 14 residues. Here the CDR3 reads CASSFTGRATEAFF. The CDR3 DNA reads TGTGCCAGTAGTTTTACAGGGAGGGCCACTGAAGCTTTCTTT.

The table lists this clonotype with many counts. This chain links TRBV7-8 with TRBJ1-5; tentatively, D is TRBD1 (5 bases). CDR1 is SGHVS, CDR2 FQNEAQ, per germline. V was pared by 1 base and J by 7 bases, with 20 bases between. The CDR3 sequence is 17 residues long. CDR3 loop: CASSLEGSRDYLQPQHF. The CDR3 DNA reads as TGTGCCAGCAGCTTAGAGGGAAGCCGGGACTACCTACAGCCCCAGCATTTT.

This clonotype was picked up many times. This chain links TRBV2 with TRBJ1-1; D uncertain. Germline V gives CDR1 SNHLY, CDR2 FYNNEI. There are 14 residues in the CDR3. Trimming took 4 bases from V and 4 from J, leaving 13 bases between them. The CDR3 coding sequence is TGTGCCAGCAGTGTAGGGATCTGGGGCACTGAAGCTTTCTTT. It specifies CASSVGIWGTEAFF.

On this clonotype itself: A much bigger clone sits one base away, suggesting this may be a read error. The chain has TRBV7-8 and TRBJ1-4; 7 bases align to TRBD1. In germline, CDR1 is SGHVS, CDR2 FQNEAQ. There are 17 residues in the CDR3. Written as DNA, the CDR3 is TGTGCCAGCAGCCTAACGGACAGGATGACAACTAATGAAAGACTGTTTTTT. Its translation is CASSLTDRMTTNERLFF.

The chain employs TRBV12-3 or TRBV12-4 and TRBJ1-2; possibly TRBD1 for D (5 bases). Trimming pared 3 bases from V and 8 bases from J, leaving 16 bases between. The CDR3 runs 14 residues. The CDR3 region has the DNA TGTGCCAGCAGTTTCCGGCAGGGCCTGGAGGGCTACACCTTC. Protein: CASSFRQGLEGYTF.

This clonotype has a count of ten or more. This chain joins TRBV4-2 and TRBJ2-3; D possibly corresponds to TRBD2 (6 bases). The CDR3 extends over 17 amino acids. Trimming cost V 1 base and J 0 bases, with 14 bases left between them. Germline assignment: CDR1 LGHNA and CDR2 YNFKEQ. CDR3 in amino acids: CASSQGSSGRSTDTQYF. In DNA form, the CDR3 reads TGTGCCAGCAGCCAAGGAAGCAGCGGGCGTAGCACAGATACGCAGTATTTT.